This T cell receptor (beta chain) was profiled in a study of technical replicates of blood from a few donors. The assay was immunoSEQ multiplex PCR, and TCRdb's table has in-frame clones only and misses some. The sample has about 80,000 clones, 95% to 98% seen once. The CDR3 consists of 14 residues. Losses at the gene ends were 2 bases for V and 5 bases for J; bases not matched to a gene: 6. In germline, CDR1 is MNHEY, CDR2 SMNVEV (reference sequence). This receptor was taken from a human donor in good health. The chain is built from TRBV27 and TRBJ2-7, with TRBD2 matching over 7 bases. The sample comprised T cells isolated from PBMCs. CDR3 sequence (DNA): TGTGCCAGCAGTTTAAGGGACTATTCCAACGAGCAGTACTTC. Translated, it gives CASSLRDYSNEQYF.